A selection of T cell receptor beta chains follows, all from one sample in a study of blood T cell repertoires in COVID-19. The protocol was immunoSEQ multiplex PCR, while the TCRdb copy is restricted to in-frame clones and leaves out a portion. The table includes about 140,000 clones, around nine tenths detected once. Sequencing was performed on peripheral blood. The receptors originated from a woman between 40 and 50 years old with acute or convalescent COVID-19. Both conserved end residues are part of each CDR3. A D gene is named only where the DNA matches it firmly. Part of the rows lack a size; the others show once, few, many or a class for expanded clones.

v_call: TRBV19
j_call: TRBJ1-2
d_call: .
clone_size: .
cdr3_aa: CASSLQGYYGYTF
cdr3_nt: TGTGCCAGTAGTCTGCAGGGGTACTATGGCTACACCTTC

v_call: TRBV7-2
j_call: TRBJ1-4
d_call: .
clone_size: .
cdr3_aa: CASSLFGITATNEKLFF
cdr3_nt: TGTGCCAGCAGCTTATTTGGTATCACTGCAACTAATGAAAAACTGTTTTTT

v_call: TRBV6-1
j_call: TRBJ1-1
d_call: .
clone_size: .
cdr3_aa: CASSDDRQLNTEAFF
cdr3_nt: TGTGCCAGCAGTGACGACCGACAGTTGAACACTGAAGCTTTCTTT

v_call: TRBV20-1
j_call: TRBJ2-1
d_call: TRBD2
clone_size: .
cdr3_aa: CSAISGNEQFF
cdr3_nt: TGCAGTGCTATTAGCGGGAACGAGCAGTTCTTC

v_call: TRBV5-1
j_call: TRBJ2-2
d_call: TRBD2
clone_size: .
cdr3_aa: CASSFTGGDTGELFF
cdr3_nt: TGCGCCAGCAGCTTTACGGGAGGAGACACCGGGGAGCTGTTTTTT

v_call: TRBV28
j_call: TRBJ2-7
d_call: TRBD1
clone_size: few
cdr3_aa: CASSGSTGTGVQEQYF
cdr3_nt: TGTGCCAGCAGTGGCTCAACCGGGACAGGGGTGCAGGAGCAGTACTTC

v_call: TRBV27
j_call: TRBJ1-4
d_call: .
clone_size: .
cdr3_aa: CASSSQQGLNEKLFF
cdr3_nt: TGTGCCAGCAGTTCCCAGCAGGGGCTTAATGAAAAACTGTTTTTT

v_call: TRBV6-6
j_call: TRBJ2-7
d_call: TRBD1
clone_size: .
cdr3_aa: CASLRTGEKYEQYF
cdr3_nt: TGTGCCAGCCTCCGGACAGGAGAAAAGTACGAGCAGTACTTC

v_call: TRBV28
j_call: TRBJ2-3
d_call: .
clone_size: .
cdr3_aa: CASSPGGTDTQYF
cdr3_nt: TGTGCCAGCAGTCCGGGGGGCACAGATACGCAGTATTTT

v_call: TRBV27
j_call: TRBJ2-1
d_call: .
clone_size: .
cdr3_aa: CASQPGSSYNEQFF
cdr3_nt: TGTGCCAGCCAGCCGGGGAGCTCCTACAATGAGCAGTTCTTC

v_call: TRBV30
j_call: TRBJ1-1
d_call: .
clone_size: .
cdr3_aa: CAFSGFRTEAFF
cdr3_nt: TGTGCCTTCTCAGGGTTTAGGACTGAAGCTTTCTTT

v_call: TRBV20-1
j_call: TRBJ1-2
d_call: .
clone_size: .
cdr3_aa: CSASEQLNYGYTF
cdr3_nt: TGCAGTGCTAGTGAACAGCTTAACTATGGCTACACCTTC

v_call: TRBV4-1
j_call: TRBJ2-7
d_call: .
clone_size: .
cdr3_aa: CASSQPGTSPEQYF
cdr3_nt: TGCGCCAGCAGCCAACCCGGGACATCCCCGGAGCAGTACTTC

v_call: TRBV7-3
j_call: TRBJ2-2
d_call: .
clone_size: .
cdr3_aa: CASSFRGRGAGELFF
cdr3_nt: TGTGCCAGCAGCTTTAGAGGCAGGGGGGCCGGGGAGCTGTTTTTT

v_call: TRBV18
j_call: TRBJ1-6
d_call: TRBD1
clone_size: .
cdr3_aa: CASSPRQGKDSPLHF
cdr3_nt: TGTGCCAGCTCACCGCGACAGGGGAAAGATTCACCCCTCCACTTT

v_call: TRBV27
j_call: TRBJ2-1
d_call: TRBD2
clone_size: .
cdr3_aa: CASSLRPSGGHEQFF
cdr3_nt: TGTGCCAGCAGTTTAAGGCCTAGCGGGGGCCATGAGCAGTTCTTC

v_call: TRBV20-1
j_call: TRBJ2-3
d_call: TRBD2
clone_size: .
cdr3_aa: CSASKAGGPADTQYF
cdr3_nt: TGCAGTGCTAGTAAGGCGGGAGGGCCGGCAGATACGCAGTATTTT

v_call: TRBV30
j_call: TRBJ2-1
d_call: TRBD2
clone_size: .
cdr3_aa: CAWNRGAYNEQFF
cdr3_nt: TGTGCCTGGAACCGGGGGGCCTACAATGAGCAGTTCTTC

v_call: TRBV29-1
j_call: TRBJ2-7
d_call: .
clone_size: .
cdr3_aa: CSPNYEQYF
cdr3_nt: TGCAGCCCAAACTACGAGCAGTACTTC

v_call: TRBV6-5
j_call: TRBJ2-5
d_call: .
clone_size: .
cdr3_aa: CASTYTRVQETQYF
cdr3_nt: TGTGCCAGCACCTACACGAGGGTCCAAGAGACCCAGTACTTC

v_call: TRBV5-5
j_call: TRBJ1-2
d_call: .
clone_size: few
cdr3_aa: CASSLGLQGAYGYTF
cdr3_nt: TGTGCCAGCAGCTTGGGGTTACAGGGAGCCTATGGCTACACCTTC

v_call: TRBV5-1
j_call: TRBJ1-1
d_call: .
clone_size: .
cdr3_aa: CASCTGGGTEAFF
cdr3_nt: TGCGCCAGCTGTACGGGGGGCGGCACTGAAGCTTTCTTT

v_call: TRBV19
j_call: TRBJ2-1
d_call: .
clone_size: .
cdr3_aa: CASSVGQFYNEQFF
cdr3_nt: TGTGCCAGTAGTGTCGGACAGTTCTACAATGAGCAGTTCTTC

v_call: TRBV7-3
j_call: TRBJ2-1
d_call: .
clone_size: .
cdr3_aa: CASSLNSRGSYNEQFF
cdr3_nt: TGTGCCAGCAGCTTAAACTCTAGGGGGTCCTACAATGAGCAGTTCTTC

v_call: TRBV6-2/TRBV6-3
j_call: TRBJ2-1
d_call: .
clone_size: .
cdr3_aa: CASSFFRNNEQFF
cdr3_nt: TGTGCCAGCAGTTTTTTCAGAAACAATGAGCAGTTCTTC

v_call: TRBV9
j_call: TRBJ2-7
d_call: .
clone_size: .
cdr3_aa: CASSVDLTSSYEQYF
cdr3_nt: TGTGCCAGCAGCGTAGACCTAACGAGCTCCTACGAGCAGTACTTC

v_call: TRBV7-9
j_call: TRBJ1-4
d_call: .
clone_size: .
cdr3_aa: CASSFWGGGEKLFF
cdr3_nt: TGTGCCAGCAGCTTTTGGGGGGGTGGTGAAAAACTGTTTTTT

v_call: TRBV7-2
j_call: TRBJ1-3
d_call: TRBD1
clone_size: .
cdr3_aa: CASKIDRAGNTIYF
cdr3_nt: TGTGCCAGCAAAATCGACAGGGCTGGAAACACCATATATTTT

v_call: TRBV5-4
j_call: TRBJ2-3
d_call: TRBD1
clone_size: .
cdr3_aa: CASSPGQTSTDTQYF
cdr3_nt: TGTGCCAGCAGCCCGGGACAGACTAGCACAGATACGCAGTATTTT

v_call: TRBV5-6
j_call: TRBJ2-7
d_call: TRBD2
clone_size: .
cdr3_aa: CASSFGLADSYEQYF
cdr3_nt: TGTGCCAGCAGCTTCGGACTAGCGGACTCATACGAGCAGTACTTC

v_call: TRBV5-1
j_call: TRBJ2-5
d_call: .
clone_size: once
cdr3_aa: CASSSAGEETQYF
cdr3_nt: TGCGCCAGCAGCTCGGCCGGGGAAGAGACCCAGTACTTC

v_call: TRBV20-1
j_call: TRBJ1-6
d_call: .
clone_size: .
cdr3_aa: CSASFYRGQVINSPLHF
cdr3_nt: TGCAGTGCCAGTTTTTATCGAGGTCAAGTGATTAATTCACCCCTCCACTTT

v_call: TRBV6-5
j_call: TRBJ2-1
d_call: TRBD2
clone_size: .
cdr3_aa: CASSSGGAGYNEQFF
cdr3_nt: TGTGCCAGCAGCTCGGGGGGGGCCGGTTACAATGAGCAGTTCTTC

v_call: TRBV7-9
j_call: TRBJ2-7
d_call: TRBD1
clone_size: .
cdr3_aa: CASSFFGQGDSYEQYF
cdr3_nt: TGTGCCAGCAGCTTCTTCGGACAGGGAGATTCCTACGAGCAGTACTTC

v_call: TRBV19
j_call: TRBJ2-3
d_call: TRBD1
clone_size: once
cdr3_aa: CASKTGGTDTQYF
cdr3_nt: TGTGCCAGCAAGACAGGGGGTACAGATACGCAGTATTTT

v_call: TRBV6-2/TRBV6-3
j_call: TRBJ2-5
d_call: .
clone_size: .
cdr3_aa: CASSRVVFETQYF
cdr3_nt: TGTGCCAGCAGTCGCGTAGTCTTTGAGACCCAGTACTTC

v_call: TRBV5-1
j_call: TRBJ1-1
d_call: .
clone_size: .
cdr3_aa: CASRLSGGAGEAFF
cdr3_nt: TGCGCCAGCAGGCTCTCCGGGGGGGCGGGTGAAGCTTTCTTT

v_call: TRBV2
j_call: TRBJ1-6
d_call: TRBD1
clone_size: .
cdr3_aa: CASSEIRGRGPPLHF
cdr3_nt: TGTGCCAGCAGTGAAATAAGGGGGCGAGGGCCACCCCTCCACTTT

v_call: TRBV7-8
j_call: TRBJ2-3
d_call: .
clone_size: .
cdr3_aa: CASSLVPLADTDTQYF
cdr3_nt: TGTGCCAGCAGCTTAGTCCCTCTTGCAGACACAGATACGCAGTATTTT

v_call: TRBV14
j_call: TRBJ2-7
d_call: TRBD2
clone_size: .
cdr3_aa: CASSQGLAATGYEQYF
cdr3_nt: TGTGCCAGCAGCCAGGGACTAGCGGCGACCGGGTACGAGCAGTACTTC